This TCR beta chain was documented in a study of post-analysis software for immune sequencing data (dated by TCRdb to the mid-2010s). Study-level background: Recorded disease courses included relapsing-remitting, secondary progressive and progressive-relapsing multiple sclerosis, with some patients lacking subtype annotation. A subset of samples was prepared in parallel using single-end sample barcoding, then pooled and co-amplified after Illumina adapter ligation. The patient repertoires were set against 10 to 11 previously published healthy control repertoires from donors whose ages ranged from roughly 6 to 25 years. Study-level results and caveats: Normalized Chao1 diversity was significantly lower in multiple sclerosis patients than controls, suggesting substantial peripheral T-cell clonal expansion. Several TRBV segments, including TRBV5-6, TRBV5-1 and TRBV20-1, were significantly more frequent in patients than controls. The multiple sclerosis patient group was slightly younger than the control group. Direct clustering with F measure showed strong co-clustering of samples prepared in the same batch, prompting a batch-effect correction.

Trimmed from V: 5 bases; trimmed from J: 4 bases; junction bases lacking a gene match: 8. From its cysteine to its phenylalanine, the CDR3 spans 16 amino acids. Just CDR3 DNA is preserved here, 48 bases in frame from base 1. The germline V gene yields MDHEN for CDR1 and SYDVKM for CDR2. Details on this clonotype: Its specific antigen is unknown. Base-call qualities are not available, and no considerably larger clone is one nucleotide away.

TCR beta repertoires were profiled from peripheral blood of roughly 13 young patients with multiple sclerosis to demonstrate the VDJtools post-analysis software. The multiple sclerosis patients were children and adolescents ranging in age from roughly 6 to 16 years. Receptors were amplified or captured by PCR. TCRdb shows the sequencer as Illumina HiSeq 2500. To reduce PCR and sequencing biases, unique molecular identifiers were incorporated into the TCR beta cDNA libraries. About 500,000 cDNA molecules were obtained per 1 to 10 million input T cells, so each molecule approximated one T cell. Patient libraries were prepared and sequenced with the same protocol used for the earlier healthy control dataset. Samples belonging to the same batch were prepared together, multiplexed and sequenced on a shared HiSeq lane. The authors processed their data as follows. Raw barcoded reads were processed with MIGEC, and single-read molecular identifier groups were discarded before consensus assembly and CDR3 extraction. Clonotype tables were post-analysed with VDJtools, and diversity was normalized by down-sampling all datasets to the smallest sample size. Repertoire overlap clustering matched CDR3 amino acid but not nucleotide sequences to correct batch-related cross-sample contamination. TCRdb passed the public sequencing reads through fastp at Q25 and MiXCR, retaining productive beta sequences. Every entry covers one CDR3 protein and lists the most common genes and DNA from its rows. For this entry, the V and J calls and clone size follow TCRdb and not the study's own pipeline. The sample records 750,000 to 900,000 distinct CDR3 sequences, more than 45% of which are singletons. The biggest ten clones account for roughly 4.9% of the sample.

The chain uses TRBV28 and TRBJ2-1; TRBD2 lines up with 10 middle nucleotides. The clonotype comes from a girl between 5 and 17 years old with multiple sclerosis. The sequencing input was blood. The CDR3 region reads CASSPHLAGAYNEQFF. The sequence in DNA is TGTGCCAGCAGTCCGCATCTAGCGGGAGCGTACAATGAGCAGTTCTTC.